This T cell receptor (beta chain) was identified during a study of T cell responses to AZD1222 COVID-19 vaccine. Profiled with immunoSEQ multiplex PCR; TCRdb holds only in-frame clones, not every one. The data contain about 130,000 clones, about nine tenths of them singletons. CDR1 and CDR2 from the germline V gene are SGHTA and FQGNSA. The length of the CDR3 is 13 residues. V was shortened by 6 bases and J by 9 bases, with 15 bases between the two germline ends. Sequencing used peripheral blood, obtained on day 0 of AZD1222 vaccination. The receptor was derived from an adult in good health. The gene calls are TRBV7-2 and TRBJ1-5, with D unresolved. The CDR3, as DNA: TGTGCCAGCAGTATCGACGGACTTCGGCCCCAGCATTTT. Translated: CASSIDGLRPQHF.